This is a list of T cell receptor beta chains from one sample in a study of vaccination and CD4 T cells after COVID-19. Their target antigens are unknown. TCRdb fed the PCR reads into MiXCR, producing one record per CDR3 protein. The table lists 10,000 to 15,000 distinct CDR3 sequences, roughly 80% of them singletons. The input for sequencing was CD4+ T cells from blood, cultured in vitro, taken after SARS-CoV-2 vaccination. All receptors come from a human donor who received a COVID-19 vaccine. Both conserved end residues are part of each CDR3. D genes are given only for firm matches. Part of the rows lack a size; the others show once, few, many or a class for expanded clones.

>TRBJ1-1|TRBV6-1|NA|NA
CASSETLRQNTEAFF
TGTGCCAGCAGTGAAACCCTCAGACAGAACACTGAAGCTTTCTTT
>TRBJ1-5|TRBV20-1|once|TRBD1
CSARTGDQPQHF
TGCAGTGCCAGGACAGGGGATCAGCCCCAGCATTTT
>TRBJ1-6|TRBV20-1|NA|NA
CSADAGQGDSYNSPLHF
TGCAGTGCCGACGCGGGGCAGGGCGACTCCTATAATTCACCCCTCCACTTT
>TRBJ2-3|TRBV7-8|medium-sized|NA
CASSLVAGANTDTQYF
TGTGCCAGCAGCTTAGTGGCAGGTGCCAACACAGATACGCAGTATTTT
>TRBJ1-1|TRBV6-1|once|TRBD1
CASRRQGPEAFF
TGTGCCAGCAGACGACAGGGCCCCGAAGCTTTCTTT
>TRBJ1-5|TRBV25-1|NA|NA
CASSVSRGHREGQPQHF
TGTGCCAGCAGTGTCTCAAGGGGCCACAGGGAGGGCCAGCCCCAGCATTTT
>TRBJ2-5|TRBV20-1|few|TRBD1
CSATGQGRRETQYF
TGCAGTGCTACGGGACAGGGTAGGAGAGAGACCCAGTACTTC
>TRBJ2-7|TRBV6-1|NA|TRBD1
CASLQGVAYEQYF
TGTGCCAGCTTGCAGGGGGTAGCCTACGAGCAGTACTTC
>TRBJ1-5|TRBV6-1|NA|NA
CASSTENQPQHF
TGTGCCAGCAGTACAGAGAATCAGCCCCAGCATTTT
>TRBJ2-3|TRBV20-1|NA|TRBD2
CSARALAGGSTDTQYF
TGCAGTGCTAGAGCCCTAGCGGGGGGTTCCACAGATACGCAGTATTTT
>TRBJ1-2|TRBV2|few|NA
CASRADRSFLYTF
TGTGCCAGCAGGGCAGACAGGTCCTTTCTCTACACCTTC
>TRBJ1-2|TRBV12-3/TRBV12-4|NA|TRBD1
CASKQGASYGYTF
TGTGCCAGTAAACAGGGGGCTAGCTATGGCTACACCTTC
>TRBJ2-3|TRBV15|NA|NA
CATSREADTQYF
TGTGCCACCAGCAGAGAGGCGGATACGCAGTATTTT
>TRBJ1-6|TRBV6-1|NA|NA
CASSLGVGERSYNSPLHF
TGTGCCAGCAGCCTTGGGGTTGGTGAGCGTTCCTATAATTCACCCCTCCACTTT
>TRBJ1-5|TRBV6-1|NA|NA
CASSTGPESNQPQHF
TGTGCCAGCAGCACAGGACCTGAATCCAATCAGCCCCAGCATTTT
>TRBJ2-3|TRBV20-1|NA|NA
CSAKEGTDNTDTQYF
TGCAGTGCTAAGGAGGGAACGGATAACACAGATACGCAGTATTTT
>TRBJ2-5|TRBV2|NA|TRBD1
CASTSDRGETQYF
TGTGCCAGCACCTCGGACAGGGGAGAGACCCAGTACTTC
>TRBJ2-3|TRBV7-2|NA|TRBD2
CASSLAGGVTDTQYF
TGTGCCAGCAGCTTAGCGGGGGGGGTCACAGATACGCAGTATTTT
>TRBJ2-3|TRBV20-1|once|TRBD2
CSARFSGGTDTQYF
TGCAGTGCTAGATTTAGCGGGGGCACAGATACGCAGTATTTT
>TRBJ2-3|TRBV5-4|NA|NA
CASSLNRGPNTDTQYF
TGTGCCAGCAGCTTGAATAGGGGTCCGAACACAGATACGCAGTATTTT
>TRBJ2-5|TRBV2|NA|TRBD2
CASRSTPTSGGETQYF
TGTGCCAGCAGGAGCACCCCTACTAGCGGGGGTGAGACCCAGTACTTC
>TRBJ1-1|TRBV11-2|NA|TRBD1
CASSFSGGTEAFF
TGTGCCAGCAGCTTTTCAGGGGGCACTGAAGCTTTCTTT
>TRBJ2-3|TRBV24-1|NA|TRBD1
CATGVTGGFTDTQYF
TGTGCCACAGGGGTAACAGGGGGCTTCACAGATACGCAGTATTTT
>TRBJ2-2|TRBV5-4|NA|TRBD2
CVSSLAAGGDTGELFF
TGTGTCAGCAGCTTGGCCGCGGGGGGGGATACCGGGGAGCTGTTTTTT
>TRBJ2-3|TRBV19|NA|TRBD2
CASSTLRLAGGPNTQYF
TGTGCCAGTAGTACCCTGCGACTAGCGGGGGGGCCCAATACGCAGTATTTT
>TRBJ2-5|TRBV7-8|few|TRBD1
CASSPRQGGLLETQYF
TGTGCCAGCAGCCCCCGACAGGGGGGGTTACTGGAGACCCAGTACTTC
>TRBJ2-7|TRBV30|NA|NA
CAWSKGLVGPYEQYF
TGTGCCTGGAGTAAAGGCCTAGTCGGCCCCTACGAGCAGTACTTC
>TRBJ2-5|TRBV19|few|NA
CASSRDYRGGGETQYF
TGTGCCAGCAGTAGGGACTACAGGGGGGGAGGAGAGACCCAGTACTTC
>TRBJ1-5|TRBV28|once|NA
CASSLPHISDQPQHF
TGTGCCAGCAGTTTACCTCACATTTCCGATCAGCCCCAGCATTTT
>TRBJ1-2|TRBV20-1|NA|TRBD1
CSAEGTGYGYTF
TGCAGTGCAGAGGGGACAGGCTATGGCTACACCTTC
>TRBJ2-5|TRBV20-1|NA|TRBD2
CSARSPSGPTQYF
TGCAGTGCTAGGTCCCCTAGCGGCCCGACCCAGTACTTC
>TRBJ1-6|TRBV7-7|once|NA
CASSLINQGGSPLHF
TGTGCCAGCAGCTTAATTAATCAGGGTGGGTCACCCCTCCACTTT
>TRBJ1-2|TRBV25-1|few|NA
CASSALVDYGYTF
TGTGCCAGCAGTGCCCTTGTGGACTATGGCTACACCTTC
>TRBJ2-5|TRBV7-7|NA|TRBD2
CASSPGTSVLETQYF
TGTGCCAGCAGCCCCGGGACTAGCGTTTTAGAGACCCAGTACTTC
>TRBJ1-2|TRBV20-1|NA|TRBD1
CSVGTGGETIRGYTF
TGCAGTGTTGGAACAGGGGGCGAGACCATTAGGGGCTACACCTTC
>TRBJ2-5|TRBV7-9|NA|NA
CASSLAPQETQYF
TGTGCCAGCAGCTTAGCCCCCCAAGAGACCCAGTACTTC
>TRBJ1-5|TRBV7-2|NA|TRBD1
CASSPSGQGARDQPQHF
TGTGCCAGCAGCCCCTCTGGACAGGGGGCGCGGGATCAGCCCCAGCATTTT
>TRBJ1-1|TRBV6-1|NA|NA
CASSPNTGFVNTEAFF
TGTGCCAGCAGCCCGAATACAGGTTTTGTGAACACTGAAGCTTTCTTT
>TRBJ2-5|TRBV15|NA|NA
CATSRDQGETQYF
TGTGCCACCAGCAGAGATCAAGGAGAGACCCAGTACTTC
>TRBJ1-1|TRBV6-1|few|NA
CASSEAQINTEAFF
TGTGCCAGCAGTGAGGCTCAGATAAACACTGAAGCTTTCTTT
>TRBJ1-3|TRBV14|once|NA
CASSLKGWGNTIYF
TGTGCCAGCAGCCTTAAGGGTTGGGGAAACACCATATATTTT
>TRBJ2-5|TRBV2|NA|NA
CASSSNRETQYF
TGTGCCAGCAGCTCCAACAGGGAGACCCAGTACTTC
>TRBJ1-1|TRBV9|NA|NA
CASSSQGSGTEAFF
TGTGCCAGCAGTTCTCAGGGTTCGGGCACTGAAGCTTTCTTT
>TRBJ1-3|TRBV7-9|NA|TRBD1
CASSPPGQGAGNTIYF
TGTGCCAGCAGCCCTCCGGGACAGGGTGCGGGAAACACCATATATTTT
>TRBJ2-1|TRBV18|few|TRBD1
CASRDRATYNEQFF
TGTGCCAGCCGGGACAGGGCAACCTACAATGAGCAGTTCTTC
>TRBJ2-3|TRBV7-9|NA|TRBD2
CGSRTTSGGPDTQYF
TGTGGCAGCAGAACGACTAGCGGGGGGCCAGATACGCAGTATTTT
>TRBJ1-1|TRBV30|NA|NA
CAWSAFRLLGTEAFF
TGTGCCTGGTCAGCATTTAGGCTTTTAGGGACTGAAGCTTTCTTT
>TRBJ2-4|TRBV4-1|NA|NA
CASSQDWEGINIQYF
TGCGCCAGCAGCCAAGACTGGGAAGGGATTAACATTCAGTACTTC
>TRBJ1-2|TRBV6-1|NA|NA
CASSHYRIDYGYTF
TGTGCCAGCAGTCATTACAGGATTGACTATGGCTACACCTTC
>TRBJ1-6|TRBV10-3|once|NA
CAISESDSKSPLHF
TGTGCCATCAGTGAGTCGGACAGTAAATCACCCCTCCACTTT
>TRBJ2-5|TRBV7-3|few|NA
CASSTTHQETQYF
TGTGCCAGCAGCACCACACACCAAGAGACCCAGTACTTC
>TRBJ1-3|TRBV19|NA|NA
CASSTPGDPGNTIYF
TGTGCCAGTAGTACTCCCGGGGACCCTGGAAACACCATATATTTT
>TRBJ1-5|TRBV19|few|NA
CASTPRGRNQPQHF
TGTGCCAGTACCCCGAGAGGGAGAAATCAGCCCCAGCATTTT
>TRBJ1-5|TRBV21-1|NA|NA
CASSPRNCKNQPQHF
TGTGCCAGCAGCCCTAGGAACTGTAAGAACCAGCCCCAGCATTTT
>TRBJ2-5|TRBV7-7|NA|NA
CASSSVGGRWQETQYF
TGTGCCAGCAGCTCCGTCGGGGGGCGGTGGCAAGAGACCCAGTACTTC
>TRBJ1-6|TRBV6-1|NA|NA
CASSGNSPLHF
TGTGCCAGCAGTGGAAACTCACCCCTCCACTTT
>TRBJ1-5|TRBV2|NA|TRBD1
CASSKQGELDSNQPQHF
TGTGCCAGCAGTAAACAGGGGGAACTTGATAGCAATCAGCCCCAGCATTTT
>TRBJ2-7|TRBV6-2/TRBV6-3|NA|NA
CASTEGVVGSYEQYF
TGTGCCAGCACGGAGGGGGTGGTGGGCTCCTACGAGCAGTACTTC
>TRBJ2-5|TRBV2|NA|NA
CARRKRGSETQYF
TGTGCCAGACGCAAACGGGGGTCGGAGACCCAGTACTTC
>TRBJ2-5|TRBV18|NA|TRBD2
CASSPFRRGGTQETQYF
TGTGCCAGCTCACCGTTCCGGCGGGGGGGGACCCAAGAGACCCAGTACTTC